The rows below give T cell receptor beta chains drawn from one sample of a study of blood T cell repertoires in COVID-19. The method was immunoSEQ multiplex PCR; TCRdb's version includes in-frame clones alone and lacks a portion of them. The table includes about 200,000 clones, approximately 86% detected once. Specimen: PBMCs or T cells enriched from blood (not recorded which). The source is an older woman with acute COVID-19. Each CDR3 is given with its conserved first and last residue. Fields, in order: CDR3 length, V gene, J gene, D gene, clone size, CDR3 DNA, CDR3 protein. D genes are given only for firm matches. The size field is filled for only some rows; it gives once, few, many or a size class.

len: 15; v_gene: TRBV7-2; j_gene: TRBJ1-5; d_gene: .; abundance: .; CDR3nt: TGTGCCAGCAGCTGGGAAGGGGGGGGCAATCAGCCCCAGCATTTT; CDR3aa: CASSWEGGGNQPQHF
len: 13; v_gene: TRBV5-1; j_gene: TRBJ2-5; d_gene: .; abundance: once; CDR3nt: TGCGCCAGCAGCCGGGTCGATGGAGAGACCCAGTACTTC; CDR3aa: CASSRVDGETQYF
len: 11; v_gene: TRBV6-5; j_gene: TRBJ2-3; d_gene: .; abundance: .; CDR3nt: TGTGCCAGCAGACGGGAGAATACGCAGTATTTT; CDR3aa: CASRRENTQYF
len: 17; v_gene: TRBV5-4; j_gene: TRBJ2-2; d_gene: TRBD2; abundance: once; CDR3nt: TGTGCCAGCAGCTTAGGGGCTAGCGGGGATAACACCGGGGAGCTGTTTTTT; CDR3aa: CASSLGASGDNTGELFF
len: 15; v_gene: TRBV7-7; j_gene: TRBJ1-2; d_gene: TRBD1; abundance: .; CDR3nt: TGTGCCAGCAGCCCTCTCTCCGGGACAGGGGTTGGCTACACCTTC; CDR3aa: CASSPLSGTGVGYTF
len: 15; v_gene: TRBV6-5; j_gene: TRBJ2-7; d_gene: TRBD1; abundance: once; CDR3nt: TGTGCCAGCAGTTACTCGATGGGACAGGGGTACGAGCAGTACTTC; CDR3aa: CASSYSMGQGYEQYF
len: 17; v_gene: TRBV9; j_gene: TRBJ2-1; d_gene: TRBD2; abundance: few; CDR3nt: TGTGCCAGCAGCGCCCCCCTTAGGAGCGGGAGTAACAATGAGCAGTTCTTC; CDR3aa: CASSAPLRSGSNNEQFF
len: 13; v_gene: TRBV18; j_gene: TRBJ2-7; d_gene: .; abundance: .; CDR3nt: TGTGCCAGCTCACCACCGGGCCGCTACGAGCAGTACTTC; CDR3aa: CASSPPGRYEQYF
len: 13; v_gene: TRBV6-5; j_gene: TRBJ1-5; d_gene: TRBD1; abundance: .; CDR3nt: TGTGCCAGCAGTTACTCCGGGACAGGGTTGCAGCATTTT; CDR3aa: CASSYSGTGLQHF
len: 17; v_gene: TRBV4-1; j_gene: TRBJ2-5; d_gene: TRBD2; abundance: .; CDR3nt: TGCGCCAGCAGCCGAGAACTAGCGGGCCGCCCCGGAGAGACCCAGTACTTC; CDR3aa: CASSRELAGRPGETQYF
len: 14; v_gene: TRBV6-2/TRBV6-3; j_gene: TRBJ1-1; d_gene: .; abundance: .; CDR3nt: TGTGCCAGCAGCCACGATGCTAGGAACACTGAAGCTTTCTTT; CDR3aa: CASSHDARNTEAFF
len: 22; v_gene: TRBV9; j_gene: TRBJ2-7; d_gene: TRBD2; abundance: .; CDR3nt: TGTGCCAGCAGCGACGGGCCAGATGGACCGACTAGCGGGAGGTCCCGTACCTACGAGCAGTACTTC; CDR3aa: CASSDGPDGPTSGRSRTYEQYF
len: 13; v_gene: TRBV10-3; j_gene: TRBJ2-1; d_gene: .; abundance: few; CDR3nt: TGTGCCATCATGCGGGGACCTGGGGATGAGCAGTTCTTC; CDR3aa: CAIMRGPGDEQFF
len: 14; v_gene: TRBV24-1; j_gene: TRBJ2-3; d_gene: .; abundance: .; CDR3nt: TGTGCCACCAGTCATTGGGTAGCCACAGATACGCAGTATTTT; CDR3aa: CATSHWVATDTQYF
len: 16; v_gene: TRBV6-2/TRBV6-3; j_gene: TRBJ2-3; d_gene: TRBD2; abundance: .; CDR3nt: TGTGCCAGCAGTTACGGGACTAGCGGGGTGTCAGATACGCAGTATTTT; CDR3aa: CASSYGTSGVSDTQYF
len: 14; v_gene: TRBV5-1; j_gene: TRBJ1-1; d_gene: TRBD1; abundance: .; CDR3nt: TGCGCCAGCAGCGAGGGACAGGGGAACACTGAAGCTTTCTTT; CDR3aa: CASSEGQGNTEAFF
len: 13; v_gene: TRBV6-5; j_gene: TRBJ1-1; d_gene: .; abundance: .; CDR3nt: TGTGCCAGCCCGGAGAGAGCTCACACTGAAGCTTTCTTT; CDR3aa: CASPERAHTEAFF
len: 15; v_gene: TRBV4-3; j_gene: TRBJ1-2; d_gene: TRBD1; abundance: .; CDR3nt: TGCGCCAGCAGCCAAGCGGGGGCAGGGGGCTATGGCTACACCTTC; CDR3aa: CASSQAGAGGYGYTF
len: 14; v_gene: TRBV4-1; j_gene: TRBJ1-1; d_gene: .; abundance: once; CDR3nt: TGCGCCAGCATGCCCGAGGCCTATAACACTGAAGCTTTCTTT; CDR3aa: CASMPEAYNTEAFF
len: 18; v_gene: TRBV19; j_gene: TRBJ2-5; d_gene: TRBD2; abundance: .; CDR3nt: TGTGCCAGTAGTATGAGGCTAGCGGGGGGCCCCGTTCAAGAGACCCAGTACTTC; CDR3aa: CASSMRLAGGPVQETQYF